The 13 T cell receptor beta chains below come from one sample, sequenced in a study of T cells expressing NK-cell markers. TCRdb re-analyzed the 5' RACE reads; it lists each CDR3 protein once, without DNA. The sample features about 260,000 distinct CDR3 sequences, with around 4.2% in its top ten. Material: blood T cells: a sorted CD56 or NKG2C T cell subset, CD4+ or CD8+ T cells, or bulk PBMC T cells (not recorded which). These receptors all come from a woman between 18 and 70 years old in good health.

This rearrangement joins TRBV7-2 to TRBJ2-7; the D call from TCRdb, TRBD1, cannot be confirmed without DNA. From germline, CDR1 is SGHTA and CDR2 FQGNSA. The CDR3 has 14 residues. The CDR3 loop is CASSSRVGSYEQYF.

This rearrangement joins TRBV3-1 to TRBJ2-1; TCRdb's assignment of TRBD1 cannot be checked, as there is no DNA. Germline CDR1 and CDR2: LGHDT and YNNKEL (reference sequence). CDR3 length: 13 residues. This CDR3 reads CASSLRSGADQFF.

V and J are TRBV20-1 and TRBJ2-2; TCRdb reports TRBD2, a call that lacks DNA to check it against. CDR3 length equals 16 residues. CDR1 and CDR2 from the germline V gene are DFQATT and SNEGSKA (reference sequence). The CDR3 spells CSARDRPSGGPGELFF.

This chain links TRBV12-3 or TRBV12-4 with TRBJ1-5; TCRdb designates TRBD1, a call that cannot be tested without DNA. There are 15 residues in the CDR3. CDR3 protein: CASSLVDRGRQPQHF.

CDR3 protein: CASSIPGSSYEQYF. V is TRBV19 and J is TRBJ2-7. CDR1 and CDR2 (germline): LNHDA, SQIVND (reference sequence). The CDR3 is made up of 14 amino acids.

The chain is built from TRBV5-1 and TRBJ2-1; checking the TCRdb D call of TRBD1 is not possible without DNA. This CDR3 comprises 17 residues. Germline V gene sequence: CDR1 SGHRS, CDR2 YFSETQ. CDR3 loop: CASSLASRWGMYNEQFF.

The chain couples TRBV5-6 to TRBJ2-1; TCRdb gives TRBD2 as the D gene, but with no DNA this cannot be confirmed. CDR1 is SGHDT and CDR2 is YYEEEE in the germline V gene. This CDR3 spans 14 amino acids. CDR3 residues: CASSLTSGDNEQFF.

The chain joins TRBV4-1 to TRBJ2-2; TCRdb's assignment of TRBD2 cannot be checked, as there is no DNA. There are 16 residues in the CDR3. CDR1 and CDR2 from the germline V gene are MGHRA and YSYEKL. CDR3 in amino acids: CASSQDGPSGTGELFF.

This rearrangement joins TRBV7-3 to TRBJ2-1; with no DNA, the TCRdb D assignment of TRBD2 cannot be verified. Looked up from germline, CDR1 is SGHTA and CDR2 is FQGTGA. The CDR3 sequence is 18 residues long. This CDR3 is CASSFPGLAGGPYNEQFF.

J is TRBJ2-1 and V is TRBV5-1; the TRBD2 assignment by TCRdb is unverifiable without DNA. Germline V CDR1 and CDR2: SGHRS, YFSETQ. This CDR3 has 15 residues. The CDR3 spells CASSRTSGSRNEQFF.

This chain links TRBV5-1 with TRBJ1-1; TCRdb names TRBD1, which stays unverified in the absence of DNA. This CDR3 has 15 amino acids. CDR1 is SGHRS and CDR2 is YFSETQ in the germline V gene. The CDR3 region is CASSLGTGTGTEAFF. Looking up the rest from reference TRBV5-1 and TRBJ1-1 gives the full variable domain: KAGVTQTPRYLIKTRGQQVTLSCSPISGHRSVSWYQQTPGQGLQFLFEYFSETQRNKGNFPGRFSGRQFSNSRSEMNVSTLELGDSALYLCASSLGTGTGTEAFFGQGTRLTVV.

The V call is TRBV4-1, the J call TRBJ1-5; no DNA is available, so the TRBD1 call from TCRdb remains unchecked. Germline values: CDR1 MGHRA, CDR2 YSYEKL. This CDR3 has 15 amino acids. The CDR3 loop is CASSHADSSNQPQHF.

The V and J genes are TRBV12-3 or TRBV12-4 and TRBJ2-1; TCRdb reports TRBD2, a call that lacks DNA to check it against. The CDR3 loop spans 16 amino acids. Here the CDR3 reads CASRPVAGGNVGEQFF.